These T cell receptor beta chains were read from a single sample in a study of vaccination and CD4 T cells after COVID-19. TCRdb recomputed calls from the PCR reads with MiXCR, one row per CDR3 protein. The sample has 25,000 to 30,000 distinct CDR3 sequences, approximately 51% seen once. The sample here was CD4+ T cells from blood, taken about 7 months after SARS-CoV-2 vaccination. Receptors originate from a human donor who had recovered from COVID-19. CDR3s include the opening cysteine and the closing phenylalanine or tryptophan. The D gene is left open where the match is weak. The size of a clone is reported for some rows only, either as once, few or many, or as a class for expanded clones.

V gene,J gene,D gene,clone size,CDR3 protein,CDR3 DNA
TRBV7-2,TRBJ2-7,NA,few,CASSLMGRHPAYEQYF,TGTGCCAGCAGCTTAATGGGGAGGCACCCCGCCTACGAGCAGTACTTC
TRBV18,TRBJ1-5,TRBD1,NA,CASSPGQPQPQHF,TGTGCCAGCTCACCGGGACAGCCGCAGCCCCAGCATTTT
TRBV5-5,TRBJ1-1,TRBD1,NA,CASSGRYRGGFAEAFF,TGTGCCAGCAGCGGAAGATACAGGGGAGGGTTCGCTGAAGCTTTCTTT
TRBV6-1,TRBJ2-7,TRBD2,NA,CASTSLGAGLVSEQYF,TGTGCCAGCACCTCGTTAGGGGCGGGACTAGTCTCCGAGCAGTACTTC
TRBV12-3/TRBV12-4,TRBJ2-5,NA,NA,CASSLTGYQETQYF,TGTGCCAGCAGTCTAACAGGGTACCAAGAGACCCAGTACTTC
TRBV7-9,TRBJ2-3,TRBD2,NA,CASSRGTSELGGTDTQYF,TGTGCCAGCAGCCGAGGTACTAGCGAACTTGGGGGCACAGATACGCAGTATTTT
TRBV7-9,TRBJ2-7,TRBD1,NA,CASSVGTGNEQYF,TGTGCCAGCAGCGTAGGGACAGGGAACGAGCAGTACTTC
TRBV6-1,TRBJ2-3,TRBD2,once,CASSISGTLGDTQYF,TGTGCCAGCAGTATTAGCGGGACCTTGGGGGATACGCAGTATTTT
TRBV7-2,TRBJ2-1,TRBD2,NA,CASSFRPSGILINEQFF,TGTGCCAGCAGCTTCCGGCCTAGCGGGATTCTCATCAATGAGCAGTTCTTC
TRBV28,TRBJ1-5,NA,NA,CASSSTRFQPQHF,TGTGCCAGCAGTTCAACCAGGTTCCAGCCCCAGCATTTT
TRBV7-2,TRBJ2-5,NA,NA,CASSLAPDQETQYF,TGTGCCAGCAGCTTAGCGCCCGACCAAGAGACCCAGTACTTC
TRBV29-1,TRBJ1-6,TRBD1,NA,CSARQGDSPLHF,TGCAGCGCCCGACAGGGGGACTCACCCCTCCACTTT
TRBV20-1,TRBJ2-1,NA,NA,CSASHRGARGTNEQFF,TGCAGTGCTAGCCACCGCGGGGCCAGGGGAACGAATGAGCAGTTCTTC
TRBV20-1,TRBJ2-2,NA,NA,CSARDSTRAGELFF,TGCAGTGCTAGAGACTCCACCCGGGCCGGGGAGCTGTTTTTT
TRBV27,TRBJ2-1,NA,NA,CASSLLPSGNYNEQFF,TGTGCCAGCAGTTTACTCCCGAGCGGAAACTACAATGAGCAGTTCTTC
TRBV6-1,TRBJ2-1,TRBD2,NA,CASGPSGRAVEQFF,TGTGCCAGCGGCCCCAGCGGGAGAGCGGTTGAGCAGTTCTTC
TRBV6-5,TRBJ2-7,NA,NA,CASSYGSRVPYEQYF,TGTGCCAGCAGTTACGGAAGTCGGGTCCCCTACGAGCAGTACTTC
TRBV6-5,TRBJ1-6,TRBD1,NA,CASSYNRGASPLHF,TGTGCCAGCAGTTACAACAGGGGAGCATCACCCCTCCACTTT
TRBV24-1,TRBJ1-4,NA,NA,CATSDSTGGEEKLFF,TGTGCCACCAGTGATTCGACAGGAGGGGAGGAAAAACTGTTTTTT
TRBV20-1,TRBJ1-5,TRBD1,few,CSARGGTANQPQHF,TGCAGTGCTAGAGGAGGGACAGCTAATCAGCCCCAGCATTTT
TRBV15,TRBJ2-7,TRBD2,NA,CATSRIAGGPYEQYF,TGTGCCACCAGCAGAATAGCGGGAGGGCCCTACGAGCAGTACTTC
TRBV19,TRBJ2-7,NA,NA,CASSIGGGQDEQYF,TGTGCCAGTAGTATAGGGGGGGGACAGGACGAGCAGTACTTC
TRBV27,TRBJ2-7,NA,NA,CASRSLGSYEQYF,TGTGCCAGCAGGTCATTAGGCTCCTACGAGCAGTACTTC
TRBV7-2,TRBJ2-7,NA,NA,CASSSQGGNYEQYF,TGTGCCAGCAGCTCCCAGGGGGGGAACTACGAGCAGTACTTC
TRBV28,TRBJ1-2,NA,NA,CASSPPQQVASINYGYTF,TGTGCCAGCAGCCCTCCCCAACAGGTGGCCTCGATAAACTATGGCTACACCTTC
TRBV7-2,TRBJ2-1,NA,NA,CASSFSRILYNEQFF,TGTGCCAGCAGCTTTTCCCGGATACTATACAATGAGCAGTTCTTC
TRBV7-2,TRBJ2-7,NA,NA,CASSRDTYEQYF,TGTGCCAGCAGTCGGGACACCTACGAGCAGTACTTC